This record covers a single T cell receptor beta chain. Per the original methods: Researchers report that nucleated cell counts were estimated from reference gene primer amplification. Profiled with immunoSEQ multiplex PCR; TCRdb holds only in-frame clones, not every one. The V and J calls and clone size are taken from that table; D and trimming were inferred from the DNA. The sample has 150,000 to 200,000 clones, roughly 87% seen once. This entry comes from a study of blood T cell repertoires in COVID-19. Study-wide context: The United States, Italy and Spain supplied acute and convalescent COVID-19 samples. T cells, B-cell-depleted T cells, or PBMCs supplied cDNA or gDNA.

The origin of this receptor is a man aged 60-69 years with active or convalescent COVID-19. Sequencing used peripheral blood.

CDR3 nucleotide sequence: TGCGCCAGCAGCACCGGGACAGGGATGGACTATGGCTACACCTTC. Its translation: CASSTGTGMDYGYTF. The chain carries TRBV5-1 and TRBJ1-2; 9 positions match TRBD1. CDR3 length equals 15 residues. V dropped 4 bases and J dropped 3; count of bases not matched to a gene: 7. Germline CDR1 is SGHRS and CDR2 is YFSETQ.